This TCR beta chain was observed in a study of T cells in Graves' hyperthyroidism and ophthalmopathy. Study-wide points: Blood shared most expanded thyroid clonotypes above 0.001.

This clonotype showed up many times. Its antigen is unknown. Recently diagnosed hyperthyroidism of less than 2 months' duration affected patients aged 18 to 65. Diagnoses rested on clinical symptoms, serum thyroxine and TRAb, thyroid ultrasound and orbital computed tomography. The source material, RNA transcripts, was used to amplify TCR beta CDR3 regions. HTBI primers were employed in a first-round RT-PCR of the TCR CDR3. TCRdb independently ran MiXCR on the multiplex PCR reads; one entry per CDR3 protein. The data show roughly 720,000 distinct CDR3 sequences, 15% to 20% seen once. The V end was cut by 2 bases, the J end by 2 bases, with 9 bases between. Looked up from germline, CDR1 is LGHDT and CDR2 is YNNKEL (reference sequence). CDR3 length: 15 residues.

J is TRBJ1-4 and V is TRBV3-1; D uncertain. The material sequenced was blood. The TCR was taken from a man aged 50-60 years with Graves' hyperthyroidism. CDR3 region: CASSQWSRTNEKLFF. The CDR3, as DNA: TGTGCCAGCAGCCAATGGAGTAGGACTAATGAAAAACTGTTTTTT.